This paragraph covers one T cell receptor (beta chain) sequence. Its antigen is currently not known. The sample holds no much larger clone one base away, and base qualities are not on file. The cohort was made up of 500 to 850 healthy bone marrow donors. All cohort members were sampled while nominally healthy, although unrecorded immune exposures were likely present. The donor tested CMV seronegative and was one of the 352 seronegative cohort members. A peripheral blood sample was collected from each donor, and TCR beta sequencing was performed on peripheral blood mononuclear cells. Genomic DNA was extracted from the blood cell samples with the Qiagen DNeasy Blood Extraction Kit. Including cysteine and phenylalanine, the CDR3 has 14 amino acids. Left in the record is the CDR3 DNA by itself, 42 bases read in frame from the first base. V and J are truncated by 0 bases and 8 bases respectively, leaving an intervening sequence of 14 bases. The germline V gene specifies SGHRS as CDR1 and YFSETQ as CDR2.

Library preparation used the immunoSEQ multiplex PCR assay. For the multiplex PCR, a mixture combining 60 forward primers for TCR Vbeta segments and 13 reverse primers for TCR Jbeta segments was used. Amplification of the CDR3 region of rearranged TCR beta genes was performed with a multiplex PCR assay on genomic DNA. The Illumina HiSeq System was used to sequence the amplified TCR beta libraries as 87-base-pair reads. Per the source publication's procedure: A later analysis counted about 80 million unique TCR beta chains across the 500 to 850 repertoires, and roughly 11 million of these chains were shared by at least two donors. Raw reads were error-corrected and collapsed into unique sequences by a nearest-neighbor algorithm in which closely related sequences were merged to remove PCR and sequencing errors. CDR3 sequences were aligned to IMGT reference sequences to assign V, D and J gene segments. Each retained sequence needed at least a six-nucleotide match to both a V gene segment and a J gene segment. Rearrangements were classified as productive when the CDR3 lacked stop codons and remained in frame with V and J, and all other rearrangements were classified as non-productive. Following IMGT convention, CDR3 was defined as the stretch from the second conserved V-encoded cysteine to the conserved J-encoded phenylalanine. The earlier analysis of about 500 of the donors excluded sequences that lacked an unambiguous match to a single V gene segment. An earlier analysis of just under 600 of the donors called V segments functional above 56.7% productive rearrangements and segregating when the between-donor standard deviation exceeded 5%. To diagnose cytomegalovirus status from the catalog of TCR beta chain sequences, a statistical classification framework was built. In a later analysis, TCR nucleotide sequences were compared against IMGT/GENE-DB human TR gene sequences so that V and J genes could be assigned. Using the TCRdist pipeline, a later analysis assigned CDR3 sequences along with most-parsimonious VDJ recombination scenarios. In a later analysis, every TCR beta chain was defined by the combination of its CDR3 amino acid sequence and its V-gene family, and reads without a unique V-gene family were dropped. As a way to deal with suspected cross-contamination and a sequencing artifact, a later analysis dropped 592 nucleotide sequences that were highly shared and had low generation probability. In a later analysis, a clonal expansion index was calculated for each public chain from normalized within-repertoire ranks of inferred template counts. In a later analysis, generation probabilities were computed with a VDJ recombination model fitted to out-of-frame rearrangements, and the resulting probabilities were checked against IGoR. In a later analysis, TCR-TCR, TCR-HLA and TCR-CMV co-occurrence was scored with hypergeometric tests, and a repertoire-size bias correction was applied to TCR pairs. A later analysis estimated false discovery rates by permuting HLA or CMV assignments 20 times. In a later analysis, co-occurring TCRs were grouped using DBSCAN, with TCRdist sequence similarity added in when clustering inside HLA-allele-positive subsets. Repertoires with fewer than 30,000 or more than 120,000 public chains were left out of co-occurrence clustering, as were about five repertoires with anomalous nucleotide sharing. TCRdb stores this immuneACCESS table with in-frame sequences only. Part of the clones is absent; in the studies checked, under half of the shortfall reflects unresolved V genes, and no reason is known for the rest. V and J calls and clone size are copied from that table; D and trimming were computed from the DNA. The table for this sample lists some 110,000 clones; approximately 85% of them were counted only once. The ten largest clones add up to 1.5% to 2% of the sample.

The sample is drawn from a study of cytomegalovirus exposure and HLA in healthy donors (dated by TCRdb to about 2017). Regarding the study in general: An earlier analysis of 587 of the donors reported roughly 270 Gb of sequence data and 117 million unique TCR beta sequences from 150 million to 200 million T cells. The study aimed to test whether signatures of past pathogen exposure could be identified by cataloging public T cell receptors. Five DR-DQ haplotypes were handled as single units for association and clustering because linkage in the cohort was strong. Both class I and class II loci were covered by HLA typing, at four-digit resolution. Along with the approximately 600-subject first cohort, a separate validation cohort of around 110 different subjects was used. Alongside the repertoire data, information on donor age, sex, ethnicity and CMV serostatus was compiled. A later analysis re-examined previously published TCR beta repertoires from just over 650 donors and added high-resolution HLA genotyping to investigate patterns of TCR occurrence. The study used immunosequencing to profile the T cell repertoires of some 600 subjects and linked those repertoires to cytomegalovirus serostatus. A later genetic analysis used genome-wide SNP genotypes for about 60% of the roughly 670 donors, treating that subset as a discovery cohort. Rather than drawing on any new phenotypic data, the later analysis identified candidate immune exposures from TCR beta sequences and the way those sequences occurred across donors. Every repertoire in the discovery cohort had been generated on one and the same sequencing platform. Across about 370 genotyped donors of the cohort, an average of approximately 220,000 unique TCR beta nucleotide sequences per donor were sequenced, and 15% to 20% of those sequences were non-productive. To predict cytomegalovirus infection status, the study combined high-throughput TCR immunosequencing, statistical association of individual TCRs with disease status, and machine learning. An early release that covered about 600 HLA-typed donors contained around 300 gigabases of sequencing data and around 85 million unique TCR sequences. Among the roughly 390 genotyped donors, about 85% belonged to the genetic ancestry cluster associated with self-reported Caucasian donors. The number of donors typed differed by locus, with roughly 629-640 for A, B, C, DRB1 and DQB1, approximately 500 for DQA1, approximately 580 for DPA1, and about 450 for DPB1. To decide whether each TCR beta V gene segment behaved as functional or pseudogenic, an earlier analysis of approximately 600 of the donors relied on high-throughput TCR beta sequencing. Findings and caveats that apply to the study as a whole: In vitro tests confirmed that a few of the cytomegalovirus-associated TCR beta chains recognize cytomegalovirus antigens. Across donors, most TCR sequences were observed very rarely, whereas some public TCRs were present in many individuals. An earlier analysis of around 500 of the donors showed that most TCR beta V segments appeared in productive rearrangements either about 87% or about 30% of the time, which broadly matched IMGT annotations. It was suggested by the authors that the approach could potentially be generalized to other disease states and immunological phenotypes. Presence/absence analyses assumed roughly uniform sequencing depth across donors, an assumption that may not hold. A later genetic analysis reported fewer N-insertions in productive TCRs among donors in an Asian-associated ancestry cluster than the approximately 700-donor mean. For the cohort, immune exposure information was limited to CMV serostatus. This cohort had only TCR beta chains sequenced, and the lack of alpha or paired-chain data limited which features could be detected. A later analysis found that most CMV-associated TCR beta chains appeared HLA-restricted, with HLA associations seemingly driven largely by CMV exposure. Strong co-occurrence of HLA alleles, especially DR and DQ, made assigning TCR associations to individual alleles difficult. In a later analysis, TCR association rates were found to vary across HLA loci, with the most associated TCRs seen for DRB1 alleles and the fewest for HLA-C alleles. The classifier was reported to diagnose cytomegalovirus status with high specificity and sensitivity in both the original cohort and the validation cohort. Correlated functional status among segregating V segments might be attributable to linkage disequilibrium, but an unknown experimental factor could not be ruled out. A later analysis found that HLA-associated TCR beta chains were more clonally expanded and had lower generation probabilities than equally common non-associated chains. Roughly 15 rarely observed V segments, including chromosome 9 orphons, were excluded from the earlier analysis of several hundred of the donors because counts were too low. In a later genetic analysis, a missense DCLRE1C variant was associated with V-gene and J-gene trimming of TCR beta chains, and the association was replicated in an independent cohort. Several of the top co-occurrence clusters appeared to be linked to parvovirus B19, influenza, CMV and Epstein-Barr virus, according to a later analysis. A further reported finding was that TCR beta sequences accurately predicted the HLA-A and HLA-B alleles for most subjects in the first cohort. The 87-base-pair reads could not distinguish some IMGT-functional V segments, including TRBV6-2 and TRBV6-3, so those segments were excluded. Because HLA typing was unavailable for some donors at each locus, only the typed subset was used in association tests. The study listed 150 to 200 TCR beta chains as associated with cytomegalovirus. In a later analysis, about 17,000 TCR beta sequences were associated with specific HLA alleles at a false discovery rate of 0.05. A group of highly shared sequence variants was considered likely to be a technical artifact of the sequencing pipeline.

The clonotype comes from a man aged 45-65 years in good health and CMV-seronegative. The sequencing input was PBMCs. In this chain, TRBV5-1 is recombined with TRBJ1-2, with the D gene not confidently named. The CDR3 protein sequence reads: CASSLASQLEGYTF. The nucleotides read TGCGCCAGCAGCTTGGCCAGCCAACTGGAGGGCTACACCTTC.